These T cell receptor beta chains were read from a single sample in a study of blood T cell repertoires in COVID-19. Method: immunoSEQ multiplex PCR; TCRdb's copy keeps in-frame clones and lacks some. Among 360,000 or so clones listed, roughly 87% were seen once. Material: peripheral blood. The receptors were gathered from a woman in her fifties or sixties with COVID-19, enrolled during active disease. The CDR3 runs from the conserved cysteine through the conserved F or W. D genes are given only for firm matches. Size tells how often a clone was seen (once, few, many) or the class of an expanded clone, and some rows leave it out.

J | size | V | D | length | CDR3 | DNA
TRBJ1-1 | - | TRBV7-8 | - | 15 | CASSPRVNRNTEAFF | TGTGCCAGCAGCCCCCGCGTGAACAGGAACACTGAAGCTTTCTTT
TRBJ2-6 | - | TRBV18 | TRBD1 | 16 | CASSKQGGSGANVLTF | TGTGCCAGCTCAAAACAGGGGGGCTCTGGGGCCAACGTCCTGACTTTC
TRBJ1-1 | - | TRBV24-1 | TRBD1 | 18 | CATSDPTLLQGAYTEAFF | TGTGCCACCAGCGACCCAACCCTCCTTCAGGGGGCGTACACTGAAGCTTTCTTT
TRBJ2-1 | few | TRBV28 | TRBD1 | 15 | CASSARLDRANEQFF | TGTGCCAGCAGTGCCCGCCTTGACAGGGCCAATGAGCAGTTCTTC
TRBJ1-6 | - | TRBV27 | TRBD1 | 17 | CASLRTGASSYNSPLHF | TGTGCCAGCCTCCGCACAGGGGCCAGCTCCTATAATTCACCCCTCCACTTT
TRBJ2-2 | - | TRBV2 | - | 15 | CASRTGHQNTGELFF | TGTGCCAGCAGGACGGGACACCAGAACACCGGGGAGCTGTTTTTT
TRBJ2-7 | - | TRBV18 | TRBD1 | 13 | CASSPGQTYEQYF | TGTGCCAGCTCACCGGGACAGACCTACGAGCAGTACTTC
TRBJ2-3 | - | TRBV7-3 | TRBD2 | 15 | CASSSSGAYTDTQYF | TGTGCCAGCAGCTCTAGCGGGGCCTACACAGATACGCAGTATTTT
TRBJ2-5 | - | TRBV25-1 | - | 11 | CASLLGETQYF | TGTGCCAGCCTTCTCGGAGAGACCCAGTACTTC
TRBJ1-1 | - | TRBV7-9 | - | 13 | CAAAREHNTEAFF | TGTGCCGCGGCCCGAGAGCATAACACTGAAGCTTTCTTT
TRBJ2-7 | - | TRBV1 | - | 13 | CTSPRGQGYEQYF | TGCACCAGCCCCCGAGGACAGGGCTACGAGCAGTACTTC
TRBJ2-3 | - | TRBV6-2/TRBV6-3 | TRBD2 | 18 | CASSYRPGGSSAADTQYF | TGTGCCAGCAGTTACCGGCCGGGGGGTAGTTCGGCGGCAGATACGCAGTATTTT
TRBJ2-7 | - | TRBV5-4 | - | 16 | CASSLFRGSLSYEQYF | TGTGCCAGCAGCTTGTTCCGGGGGTCCCTCTCCTACGAGCAGTACTTC
TRBJ1-6 | - | TRBV6-5 | - | 14 | CASRSTGGDSPLHF | TGTGCCAGCAGATCGACAGGAGGTGATTCACCCCTCCACTTT
TRBJ1-1 | - | TRBV19 | - | 15 | CASSIRHGGYTEAFF | TGTGCCAGTAGTATAAGGCATGGGGGGTACACTGAAGCTTTCTTT
TRBJ1-1 | - | TRBV18 | TRBD1 | 13 | CASSLTGDSEAFF | TGTGCCAGCTCACTCACAGGGGATAGTGAAGCTTTCTTT
TRBJ1-5 | - | TRBV10-2 | TRBD1 | 14 | CASRQGGSNQPQHF | TGCGCCAGCAGACAGGGGGGTAGCAATCAGCCCCAGCATTTT
TRBJ1-6 | - | TRBV9 | - | 16 | CASSVERGVGYSPLHF | TGTGCCAGCAGCGTAGAACGGGGAGTCGGGTATTCACCCCTCCACTTT
TRBJ1-1 | once | TRBV6-5 | - | 15 | CASKKDSHSNTEAFF | TGTGCCAGCAAGAAGGACAGTCACTCAAACACTGAAGCTTTCTTT
TRBJ1-1 | - | TRBV18 | - | 15 | CASSATPGQNTEAFF | TGTGCCAGCTCAGCCACACCGGGACAGAACACTGAAGCTTTCTTT
TRBJ1-2 | - | TRBV18 | - | 16 | CASSATPTMNGDGYTF | TGTGCCAGCTCTGCCACTCCTACCATGAACGGAGATGGCTACACCTTC
TRBJ1-1 | - | TRBV7-8 | TRBD1 | 14 | CASSANRGGTEAFF | TGTGCCAGCAGCGCAAACAGGGGTGGCACTGAAGCTTTCTTT
TRBJ2-5 | - | TRBV5-6 | TRBD2 | 18 | CASSLYSGLAGIQETQYF | TGTGCCAGCAGCTTGTACTCCGGACTAGCGGGGATACAAGAGACCCAGTACTTC
TRBJ1-4 | once | TRBV28 | TRBD1 | 15 | CASSSRDRGDEKLFF | TGTGCCAGCAGTTCACGCGACAGGGGGGATGAAAAACTGTTTTTT
TRBJ1-1 | once | TRBV5-6 | TRBD1 | 14 | CASSLGTGNTEAFF | TGTGCCAGCAGCTTGGGGACAGGAAACACTGAAGCTTTCTTT
TRBJ2-7 | - | TRBV6-1 | - | 16 | CASSEGHQFSFYEQYF | TGTGCCAGCAGTGAAGGCCACCAGTTCTCCTTCTACGAGCAGTACTTC
TRBJ1-2 | - | TRBV18 | TRBD1 | 15 | CASSPAGTGGRGYTF | TGTGCCAGCTCACCAGCCGGGACAGGGGGACGAGGCTACACCTTC
TRBJ2-7 | - | TRBV5-6 | TRBD1 | 15 | CASSLRRPGGSEQYF | TGTGCCAGCAGCTTGAGGAGGCCAGGGGGCTCCGAGCAGTACTTC
TRBJ1-1 | - | TRBV27 | - | 14 | CASSSWTSNTEAFF | TGTGCCAGCAGTTCTTGGACTTCAAACACTGAAGCTTTCTTT
TRBJ1-5 | - | TRBV24-1 | - | 14 | CATSARGGDQPQHF | TGTGCCACCAGTGCCAGGGGTGGCGATCAGCCCCAGCATTTT
TRBJ1-1 | - | TRBV19 | TRBD1 | 14 | CASSQQGAVTEAFF | TGTGCCAGTAGCCAACAGGGGGCGGTAACTGAAGCTTTCTTT
TRBJ1-1 | - | TRBV5-8 | - | 11 | CASSLRTEAFF | TGTGCCAGCAGCTTGCGGACTGAAGCTTTCTTT
TRBJ2-5 | once | TRBV3-1/TRBV3-2 | TRBD2 | 16 | CASSPLVAGAQETQYF | TGTGCCAGCAGCCCCTTAGTAGCGGGGGCCCAAGAGACCCAGTACTTC
TRBJ1-1 | once | TRBV10-3 | TRBD1 | 14 | CAISLTTGPTEAFF | TGTGCCATCAGCTTAACGACAGGGCCCACTGAAGCTTTCTTT
TRBJ1-2 | few | TRBV7-9 | - | 15 | CASSSTYQGIYGYTF | TGTGCCAGCAGCTCCACCTACCAGGGAATCTATGGCTACACCTTC
TRBJ2-1 | - | TRBV5-4 | TRBD2 | 15 | CASSLRLAGYNEQFF | TGTGCCAGCAGCTTAAGACTAGCAGGCTACAATGAGCAGTTCTTC
TRBJ2-7 | - | TRBV4-2 | - | 17 | CASSQELFPGISYEQYF | TGTGCCAGCAGCCAAGAGTTATTCCCAGGAATTTCCTACGAGCAGTACTTC
TRBJ1-1 | - | TRBV12-3/TRBV12-4 | - | 13 | CASSLGSNTEAFF | TGTGCCAGCAGTTTGGGGAGCAACACTGAAGCTTTCTTT
TRBJ1-4 | - | TRBV24-1 | TRBD1 | 16 | CATSEGPGQGGEKLFF | TGTGCCACCAGTGAGGGACCGGGACAGGGGGGCGAAAAACTGTTTTTT
TRBJ2-3 | - | TRBV5-1 | TRBD2 | 15 | CASSLFSGGTDTQYF | TGCGCCAGCAGCTTATTTAGCGGGGGCACAGATACGCAGTATTTT
TRBJ2-2 | - | TRBV24-1 | TRBD2 | 15 | CATSDLDSGVGELFF | TGTGCCACCAGTGATTTGGATAGCGGGGTCGGGGAGCTGTTTTTT
TRBJ2-1 | - | TRBV5-1 | TRBD1 | 14 | CASSLGQGYNEQFF | TGCGCCAGCAGCTTGGGACAGGGGTACAATGAGCAGTTCTTC
TRBJ1-1 | - | TRBV5-4 | - | 15 | CASSLYALFHTEAFF | TGTGCCAGCAGCTTGTACGCCCTATTTCACACTGAAGCTTTCTTT